This TCR beta chain was retrieved from a study of regulatory T cells in long-lasting Graves disease. Study results and caveats: Favored usage of TRBV28, TRBJ1-2 and TRBJ2-5 was recorded in persistent disease. Accuracy may have been reduced by the small sample size.

For TCR beta, libraries came from iRepertoire HTBI primers and Arm-PCR of CDR3 regions. MiXCR, run by TCRdb on the multiplex PCR reads, gives a single entry per CDR3 protein. The table lists some 460,000 distinct CDR3 sequences, 15% to 20% of them singletons, with 12% in the top ten. CDR1 is SGHRS, CDR2 YFSETQ, per germline. The CDR3 spans 13 residues. Trimming cost V 5 bases and J 4 bases, with 10 bases left between them. This clonotype was seen repeatedly, ten times or more. Its target is not known. Time point denoted: newly diagnosed GD, antithyroid drugs for less than 3 months. RNA extracted from PBMCs served as the sequencing template. Separately, the same data were catalogued under a study of T cells in Graves' hyperthyroidism and ophthalmopathy. As that study records: Every diagnosis used clinical symptoms, serum thyroxine and TRAb, thyroid ultrasound and orbital computed tomography. The model's output predicted ophthalmopathy at a median of roughly 6.9 months prior to onset.

The clonotype was recovered from a middle-aged man with Graves disease. Sequenced here: peripheral blood mononuclear cells (PBMCs), sampled at new diagnosis, from a patient treated with antithyroid drugs. V gene TRBV5-1 combines with J gene TRBJ1-5, with no clear D. CDR3 amino acids: CASSKRPNQPQHF. The CDR3 region has the DNA TGCGCCAGCAGTAAGCGGCCTAATCAGCCCCAGCATTTT.